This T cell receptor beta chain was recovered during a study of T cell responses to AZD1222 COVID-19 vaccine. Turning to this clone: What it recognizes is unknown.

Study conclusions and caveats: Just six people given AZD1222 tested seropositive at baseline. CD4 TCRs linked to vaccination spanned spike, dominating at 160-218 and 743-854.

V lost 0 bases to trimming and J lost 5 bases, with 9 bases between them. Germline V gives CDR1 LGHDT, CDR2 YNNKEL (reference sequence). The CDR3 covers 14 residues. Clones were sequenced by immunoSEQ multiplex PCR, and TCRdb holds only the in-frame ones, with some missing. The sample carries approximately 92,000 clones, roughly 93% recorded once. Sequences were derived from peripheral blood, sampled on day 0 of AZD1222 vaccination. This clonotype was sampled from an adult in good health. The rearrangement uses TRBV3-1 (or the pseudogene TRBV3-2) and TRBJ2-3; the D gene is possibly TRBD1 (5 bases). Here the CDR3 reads CASSQEYRRDTQYF. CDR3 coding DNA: TGTGCCAGCAGCCAAGAGTACAGGAGAGATACGCAGTATTTT.